A single sample is the source of the 28 T cell receptor beta chains below, sequenced in a study of vaccination and CD4 T cells after COVID-19. Documented treatment: roughly 11-day PBMC culture with coronavirus spike peptide pools or control peptides (ViraFEST assay). No antigen has been assigned to these receptors. Once obtained from cultured CD4+ T cells, the DNA was sequenced using the Oncomine TCR Beta short-read assay. TCRdb recomputed calls from the PCR reads with MiXCR, one row per CDR3 protein. The repertoire includes 15,000 to 16,000 distinct CDR3 sequences, more than 70% of them detected once, and approximately 9.9% sits in the top ten. The sample comprised CD4+ T cells from blood, cultured in vitro. These receptors all come from a human donor who had recovered from COVID-19.

The V and J genes are TRBV20-1 and TRBJ2-3; D remains ambiguous. This CDR3 region has 12 residues. Looked up from germline, CDR1 is DFQATT and CDR2 is SNEGSKA (reference sequence). V was pared by 4 bases and J by 0 bases, with 5 bases between. As DNA, the CDR3 is TGCAGTGCTATTTCGAGCACAGATACGCAGTATTTT. It translates to CSAISSTDTQYF.

The chain couples TRBV5-1 to TRBJ2-5; 15 bases agree with TRBD2. CDR3 size: 18 residues. After removal of 2 bases from V and 2 bases from J, the junction contained 7 bases not matched to a gene. Germline V CDR1 and CDR2: SGHRS, YFSETQ. As DNA, the CDR3 is TGCGCCAGCAGCTTCGGACTAGCGGGAGGGCTGCGACAAGAGACCCAGTACTTC. Amino acids: CASSFGLAGGLRQETQYF. Variable domain in full (rest from reference TRBV5-1 and TRBJ2-5): KAGVTQTPRYLIKTRGQQVTLSCSPISGHRSVSWYQQTPGQGLQFLFEYFSETQRNKGNFPGRFSGRQFSNSRSEMNVSTLELGDSALYLCASSFGLAGGLRQETQYFGPGTRLLVL.

This clonotype was recorded a few times. J is TRBJ2-7 and V is TRBV6-1; D gene uncertain. V lost 5 bases and J lost 1, with 12 bases in between. The CDR3 spans 14 residues. CDR1 MNHNS and CDR2 SASEGT come from the germline V gene. CDR3 region: CASSPRRVSYEQYF. CDR3 nucleotide sequence: TGTGCCAGCAGTCCCCGTCGGGTATCCTACGAGCAGTACTTC.

The rearrangement uses TRBV7-9 and TRBJ2-1, with TRBD2 identical over 15 bases. With 3 bases clipped from V and 6 bases from J, the junction kept 6 bases outside the gene matches. Germline V lookup: CDR1 SEHNR, CDR2 FQNEAQ (reference sequence). The CDR3 extends over 17 amino acids. The CDR3 spells CASSLRTSGRVGNEQFF. CDR3 sequence (DNA): TGTGCCAGCAGCTTGCGGACTAGCGGGAGGGTGGGCAATGAGCAGTTCTTC.

This sequence joins TRBV6-5 and TRBJ2-1; D is unclear. The CDR3 totals 13 residues. Germline CDR1 MNHEY, CDR2 SVGAGI. The V and J ends lost 4 bases and 2 bases respectively, with 6 bases between them. CDR3: CASSFPTYNEQFF. The CDR3 DNA reads TGTGCCAGCAGTTTCCCGACCTACAATGAGCAGTTCTTC.

The chain links TRBV6-5 to TRBJ1-6; 9 positions agree with TRBD1. CDR3 length equals 15 residues. Trimming took 4 bases from V and 9 from J; bases not matched to a gene: 7. In germline, CDR1 is MNHEY, CDR2 SVGAGI. This CDR3 is CASSSRGQGSSPLHF. The DNA of the CDR3 is TGTGCCAGCAGTTCTCGGGGACAGGGTAGTTCACCCCTCCACTTT.

The DNA for the CDR3 is TGTGCCAGCAGTTACGGCCTAGGGGGGACGAACACTGAAGCTTTCTTT. It encodes CASSYGLGGTNTEAFF. J is TRBJ1-1 and V is TRBV6-2 or TRBV6-3; possibly TRBD1 for D (6 bases). CDR1 and CDR2 (germline): MNHEY, SVGEGT. Trimming left V 2 bases short and J 1 base short, with 14 bases between. CDR3 length equals 16 residues.

The V and J genes are TRBV6-1 and TRBJ1-2, with 12 bases identical to TRBD1. Losses at the gene ends were 8 bases for V and 1 base for J; bases not matched to a gene: 5. Germline V gene sequence: CDR1 MNHNS, CDR2 SASEGT. The CDR3 is 15 amino acids. The DNA of the CDR3 is TGTGCCAGCCGGGACAGGGGGCCCCTTAACTATGGCTACACCTTC. Its protein product is CASRDRGPLNYGYTF.

The chain recombines TRBV2 with TRBJ1-6; TRBD1 matches at 8 bases. The CDR3 totals 14 residues. Germline loops: CDR1 SNHLY, CDR2 FYNNEI. V lost 6 bases and J lost 7; bases outside the gene matches: 5. For the CDR3, the DNA is TGTGCCAGCAGCCGGGACAGGAAAAATTCACCCCTCCACTTT. Protein: CASSRDRKNSPLHF.

This chain connects TRBV5-6 to TRBJ2-2; 11 bases match TRBD2. The germline V gene has CDR1 SGHDT and CDR2 YYEEEE. CDR3 length: 15 amino acids. V gave up 4 bases and J gave up 3 bases; unmatched junction bases: 2. CDR3 sequence reads: CASSPSGRYTGELFF. CDR3 DNA: TGTGCCAGCAGCCCTAGCGGGAGGTACACCGGGGAGCTGTTTTTT.

The chain is built from TRBV27 and TRBJ1-2, with a weak D call TRBD1 (5 bases). This CDR3 is built from 12 residues. Looked up from germline, CDR1 is MNHEY and CDR2 is SMNVEV (reference sequence). Trimming pared 4 bases from V and 6 bases from J, leaving 9 bases between. CDR3 region: CASSYSGHGYTF. In DNA, the CDR3 is TGTGCCAGCAGTTATTCGGGACATGGCTACACCTTC.

The chain recombines TRBV5-1 with TRBJ1-4; possible D gene TRBD1, 5 bases. Trimming removed 1 base at V and 13 bases at J, with 11 bases between. Germline V lookup: CDR1 SGHRS, CDR2 YFSETQ. This CDR3 comprises 12 residues. CDR3 sequence reads: CASSLSQGRLFF. The CDR3 DNA is TGCGCCAGCAGCTTGTCCCAGGGCAGACTGTTTTTT.

The chain joins TRBV7-3 to TRBJ2-3; D might be TRBD1 or TRBD2, each matching 6 bases. Germline V CDR1 and CDR2: SGHTA, FQGTGA. V gave up 1 base and J gave up 6 bases, with 20 bases separating them. The CDR3 sequence is 17 residues long. The CDR3 coding sequence is TGTGCCAGCAGCTTAATTCCGGGACGGGGGCAAGGGGATACGCAGTATTTT. It yields the protein CASSLIPGRGQGDTQYF.

The chain is built from TRBV18 and TRBJ2-2; 9 nucleotides align to TRBD1. CDR1 is KGHSH, CDR2 LQKENI, per germline. There are 17 residues in the CDR3. The J segment lost 2 bases and the V segment lost 1 base, leaving 5 bases of the junction unmatched. This CDR3 reads CASSPLGTGRNTGELFF. The CDR3 nucleotides read TGTGCCAGCTCACCACTAGGGACAGGGAGAAACACCGGGGAGCTGTTTTTT.

This clonotype showed up just a few times. The CDR3 nucleotides are TGTGCCACCAGCAGGGACGTGGGGCTTAGCAATCAGCCCCAGCATTTT. Protein: CATSRDVGLSNQPQHF. The chain has TRBV15 and TRBJ1-5, with D possibly matching TRBD1 (5 bases). This CDR3 contains 16 residues. Trimming left V 3 bases short and J 0 bases short, with 12 bases between. Germline values: CDR1 LNHNV, CDR2 YYDKDF (reference sequence).

The gene calls are TRBV7-9 and TRBJ1-5; weak D call: TRBD1 (5 bases). The CDR3 sequence is 14 residues long. The V gene lost 5 bases and the J gene lost 6 bases, with 14 bases spanning the gap. Germline V CDR1 and CDR2: SEHNR, FQNEAQ (reference sequence). CDR3 amino acids: CASSVQGASQPQHF. CDR3 nucleotides: TGTGCCAGCAGCGTACAAGGGGCAAGTCAGCCCCAGCATTTT.

The V and J genes are TRBV7-2 and TRBJ1-5, with TRBD1 as a possible D gene (6 bases). Trimming stripped 4 bases from V and 5 bases from J, with 12 bases between. The CDR3 sequence is 14 residues long. Germline values: CDR1 SGHTA, CDR2 FQGNSA. CDR3 coding DNA: TGTGCCAGCAGCTCCCAGGGGAGTTATCAGCCCCAGCATTTT. Amino acid sequence: CASSSQGSYQPQHF.

The chain joins TRBV27 to TRBJ1-6; 8 bases map to TRBD1. This CDR3 has 14 residues. In germline, CDR1 is MNHEY, CDR2 SMNVEV (reference sequence). The ends lost 7 bases at V and 10 bases at J; junction bases unmatched: 9. CDR3 DNA: TGTGCCAGCACCGGCGACAGGGGAGGATCACCCCTCCACTTT. It codes for CASTGDRGGSPLHF.

The DNA for the CDR3 is TGCAGTGCTAGAGTCGCCGGTGGTGGGACCCGCTCCTACGAGCAGTACTTC. Translation gives CSARVAGGGTRSYEQYF. This chain connects TRBV20-1 to TRBJ2-7, with D possibly being TRBD1 or TRBD2 (5 bases each). This CDR3 contains 17 residues. Trimming took 1 base from V and 0 from J, leaving 19 bases between them. The V gene's germline CDR1 is DFQATT and CDR2 SNEGSKA (reference sequence).

This clonotype was observed once. The V call is TRBV10-1, the J call TRBJ2-7; 8 bases align to TRBD1. The V and J ends lost 4 bases and 3 bases, in that order; junction bases with no gene match: 5. This CDR3 has 14 residues. Germline CDR1 WNHNN, CDR2 SYGVQD (reference sequence). CDR3 coding DNA: TGCGCCAGCAGTGTGGGACAGGACTACTACGAGCAGTACTTC. Translated, it gives CASSVGQDYYEQYF.

This chain joins TRBV7-2 and TRBJ2-7, with 12 bases identical to TRBD2. J was trimmed by 2 bases and V by 5 bases; bases with no gene match: 10. This CDR3 has 17 residues. CDR1 is SGHTA, CDR2 FQGNSA, per germline. CDR3 in amino acids: CASSPPGLAGGTYEQYF. CDR3 bases: TGTGCCAGCAGCCCCCCGGGACTAGCGGGTGGTACCTACGAGCAGTACTTC.

The gene calls are TRBV6-1 and TRBJ2-7; tentative D call: TRBD1 (7 bases). The V and J ends lost 6 bases and 3 bases respectively, with 12 bases between them. Germline V gives CDR1 MNHNS, CDR2 SASEGT. This CDR3 has 13 amino acids. CDR3 nucleotides: TGTGCCAGCAGCTTCAGGGGGGTCTACGAGCAGTACTTC. This codes for CASSFRGVYEQYF.

This chain links TRBV28 with TRBJ1-1; D unclear. Trimming took off 2 bases at V and 0 bases at J, with 10 bases between the two ends. The germline V gene encodes CDR1 MDHEN and CDR2 SYDVKM. The CDR3 runs 15 residues. CDR3 sequence reads: CASSLPGPMNTEAFF. The CDR3 DNA reads as TGTGCCAGCAGTTTACCAGGACCCATGAACACTGAAGCTTTCTTT.

This clonotype has a handful of counts. V gene TRBV29-1 combines with J gene TRBJ2-7; 10 bases agree with TRBD1. This CDR3 contains 16 residues. Trimming removed 7 bases from V and 2 bases from J; junction bases left unmatched: 14. Germline V gives CDR1 SQVTM, CDR2 ANQGSEA. The CDR3 region is CSATGTGELRTYEQYF. The CDR3, as DNA: TGCAGCGCCACAGGGACAGGGGAACTCCGAACCTACGAGCAGTACTTC.

V is TRBV5-4 and J is TRBJ2-5; 10 nucleotides line up with TRBD1. This CDR3 spans 14 amino acids. Germline CDR1 and CDR2: SGHNT and YYREEE (reference sequence). V gave up 4 bases and J gave up 3 bases; unmatched junction bases: 3. CDR3 DNA sequence: TGTGCCAGCAGCCTCGGGACAGGGGAAGAGACCCAGTACTTC. It codes for CASSLGTGEETQYF.

By sample share, this clonotype is medium-sized (0.01 to 0.1%). V usage is TRBV27 and J usage is TRBJ2-7; D tentatively reads TRBD1 or TRBD2 (5 bases each). From germline, CDR1 is MNHEY and CDR2 SMNVEV (reference sequence). Trimming took off 5 bases at V and 6 bases at J, with 20 bases between the two ends. The CDR3 has 15 amino acids. As DNA, the CDR3 is TGTGCCAGCAGTGGATCGGGGCCGAGATCAAGCGAGCAGTACTTC. The encoded protein is CASSGSGPRSSEQYF.

By its share, this clonotype is medium-sized. The chain employs TRBV6-1 and TRBJ2-1, with D uncertain. Germline-derived CDR1 and CDR2 are MNHNS and SASEGT. The V and J ends lost 7 bases and 2 bases respectively, with 15 bases between them. This CDR3 is 15 amino acids long. The CDR3 region is CASTPPAGPYNEQFF. As DNA, the CDR3 is TGTGCCAGCACCCCACCAGCTGGACCCTACAATGAGCAGTTCTTC.

The chain recombines TRBV24-1 with TRBJ2-1, with 13 positions matching TRBD2. In germline, CDR1 is KGHDR, CDR2 SFDVKD. Trimming cost V 1 base and J 8 bases; bases outside gene matches: 7. This CDR3 contains 17 residues. CDR3 sequence reads: CATSDLRGLAGLDEQFF. CDR3 sequence (DNA): TGTGCCACCAGTGATTTAAGGGGACTAGCGGGACTCGATGAGCAGTTCTTC.